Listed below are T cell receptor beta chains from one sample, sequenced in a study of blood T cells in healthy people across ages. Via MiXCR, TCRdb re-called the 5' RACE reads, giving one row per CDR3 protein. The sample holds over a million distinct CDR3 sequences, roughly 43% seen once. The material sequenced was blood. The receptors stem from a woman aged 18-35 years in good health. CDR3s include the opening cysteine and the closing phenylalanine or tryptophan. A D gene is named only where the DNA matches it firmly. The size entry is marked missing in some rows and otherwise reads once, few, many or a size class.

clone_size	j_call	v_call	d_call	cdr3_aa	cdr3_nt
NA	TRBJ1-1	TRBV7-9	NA	CASSPVTLPEAFF	TGTGCCAGCAGCCCGGTAACCCTTCCTGAAGCTTTCTTT
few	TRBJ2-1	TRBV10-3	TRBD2	CAISDPQRDPHNEQFF	TGTGCCATCAGTGACCCTCAGCGGGACCCACACAATGAGCAGTTCTTC
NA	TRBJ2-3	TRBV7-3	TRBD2	CASSSASGRITDTRYF	TGTGCCAGCAGCTCCGCTAGCGGGAGGATTACAGATACGCGGTATTTT
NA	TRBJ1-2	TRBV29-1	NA	CSAIPGLNYTF	TGCAGCGCGATTCCGGGACTCAACTACACCTTC
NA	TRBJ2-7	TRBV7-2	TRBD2	CASSLALAGGPIRRYEQYF	TGTGCCAGCAGCTTAGCGCTAGCGGGAGGGCCAATCAGAAGGTACGAGCAGTACTTC
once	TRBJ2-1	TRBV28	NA	CASRGRKIENEQFF	TGTGCCAGCAGGGGACGGAAGATCGAAAATGAGCAGTTCTTC
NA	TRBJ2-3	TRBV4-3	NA	CASSQDLSGYSTDTQYF	TGCGCCAGCAGCCAAGATCTTTCAGGGTACAGCACAGATACGCAGTATTTT
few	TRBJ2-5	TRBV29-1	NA	CSVDLGLETQYF	TGCAGCGTTGATCTAGGGTTGGAGACCCAGTACTTC
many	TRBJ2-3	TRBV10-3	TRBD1	CAIGQGADTQYF	TGTGCCATAGGACAGGGCGCAGATACGCAGTATTTT
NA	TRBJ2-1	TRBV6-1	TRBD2	CASSEVLLAGYNEQFF	TGTGCCAGCAGTGAAGTTTTGCTAGCGGGGTACAATGAGCAGTTCTTC
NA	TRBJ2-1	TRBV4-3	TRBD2	CASSQNIAGGPRDDEQFF	TGCGCCAGCAGCCAAAACATAGCGGGGGGGCCGAGGGACGATGAGCAGTTCTTC
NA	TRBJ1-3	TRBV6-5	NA	CASSHRGSTIYF	TGTGCCAGCAGTCACCGGGGTTCCACCATATATTTT
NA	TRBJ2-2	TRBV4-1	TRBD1	CASRHRGGTGELFF	TGCGCCAGCAGGCACAGGGGCGGCACCGGGGAGCTGTTTTTT
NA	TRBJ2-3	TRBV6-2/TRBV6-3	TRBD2	CASDCGLAKSPSTDTQYF	TGTGCCAGCGACTGCGGACTAGCGAAATCACCTAGCACAGATACGCAGTATTTT
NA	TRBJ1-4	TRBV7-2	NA	CASSVGTAINEKLFF	TGTGCCAGCAGTGTCGGGACCGCAATTAATGAAAAACTGTTTTTT
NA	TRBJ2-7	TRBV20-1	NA	CSAPSGLGYEQYF	TGCAGTGCCCCGAGCGGGTTAGGATACGAGCAGTACTTC
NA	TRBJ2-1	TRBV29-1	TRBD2	CSVETSASSEQFF	TGCAGCGTTGAGACTAGCGCCAGTTCTGAGCAGTTCTTC
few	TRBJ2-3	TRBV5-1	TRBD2	CASSPRGGLPDTQYF	TGCGCCAGCAGCCCCCGGGGGGGCCTTCCAGATACGCAGTATTTT
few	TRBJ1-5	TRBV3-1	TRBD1	CASSRQGFDQPQHF	TGTGCCAGCAGCCGACAGGGGTTTGATCAGCCCCAGCATTTT
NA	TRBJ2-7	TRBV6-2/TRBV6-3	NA	CASSYGETNEQYF	TGTGCCAGCAGTTATGGTGAGACCAATGAGCAGTACTTC
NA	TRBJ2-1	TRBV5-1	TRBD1	CASSHDRGFSFNEQFF	TGCGCCAGCAGTCACGACAGGGGATTCTCCTTCAATGAGCAGTTCTTC
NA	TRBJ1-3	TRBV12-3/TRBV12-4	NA	CASSLQATGNTIYF	TGTGCCAGCAGTTTACAGGCGACTGGAAACACCATATATTTT
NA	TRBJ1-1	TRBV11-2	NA	CASSPRRESTEAFF	TGTGCCAGCAGCCCCAGGCGTGAATCCACTGAAGCTTTCTTT
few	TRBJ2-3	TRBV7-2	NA	CASGLALAPTDTQYF	TGTGCCAGCGGCCTGGCCCTAGCCCCCACAGATACGCAGTATTTT
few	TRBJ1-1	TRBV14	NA	CASSHPEEGINTEAFF	TGTGCCAGCAGCCACCCGGAGGAGGGGATAAACACTGAAGCTTTCTTT